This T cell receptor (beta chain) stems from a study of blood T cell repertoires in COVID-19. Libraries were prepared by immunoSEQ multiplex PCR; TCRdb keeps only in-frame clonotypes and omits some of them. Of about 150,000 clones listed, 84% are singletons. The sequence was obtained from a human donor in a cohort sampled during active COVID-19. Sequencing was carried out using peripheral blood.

Here the CDR3 DNA reads TGTGCCAGCAGCTTAGGTCAGAGGAGCTACAATGAGCAGTTCTTC. Amino acids: CASSLGQRSYNEQFF. The chain recombines TRBV11-3 with TRBJ2-1; D is unresolved. CDR3 length: 15 amino acids. The V end was cut by 1 base, the J end by 3 bases, with 10 bases between. In germline, CDR1 is SGHNT, CDR2 YENEEA.